This entry describes one T cell receptor (beta chain). Antigen specificity is unknown. The data originate from a study of cytomegalovirus exposure and HLA in healthy donors. The study, taken as a whole, reports: In presence/absence analyses, roughly uniform sequencing depth across donors was assumed. As was reported, the HLA-A and HLA-B alleles of most subjects were accurately predicted from TCR beta sequences. In a later analysis, HLA-C alleles had the fewest associated TCRs, DRB1 alleles the most.

J was trimmed by 6 bases and V by 2 bases; bases with no gene match: 8. CDR3 length equals 15 residues. Germline V gene sequence: CDR1 MNHEY, CDR2 SVGAGI. Amplification used 60 Vbeta primers and 13 Jbeta primers. Using immunoSEQ multiplex PCR, the repertoire was profiled, and TCRdb retains in-frame clones only, with some absent. The sample includes some 150,000 clones, about 64% seen only once; the top ten take 3%. The receptor comes from a woman aged 25 to 39 in good health and CMV-seropositive. V gene TRBV6-5 combines with J gene TRBJ2-7; 9 positions agree with TRBD1. The source material was PBMCs. The CDR3 protein is CASSYQGQGRREQYF. For the CDR3, the DNA is TGTGCCAGCAGTTACCAGGGACAGGGTAGGCGCGAGCAGTACTTC.